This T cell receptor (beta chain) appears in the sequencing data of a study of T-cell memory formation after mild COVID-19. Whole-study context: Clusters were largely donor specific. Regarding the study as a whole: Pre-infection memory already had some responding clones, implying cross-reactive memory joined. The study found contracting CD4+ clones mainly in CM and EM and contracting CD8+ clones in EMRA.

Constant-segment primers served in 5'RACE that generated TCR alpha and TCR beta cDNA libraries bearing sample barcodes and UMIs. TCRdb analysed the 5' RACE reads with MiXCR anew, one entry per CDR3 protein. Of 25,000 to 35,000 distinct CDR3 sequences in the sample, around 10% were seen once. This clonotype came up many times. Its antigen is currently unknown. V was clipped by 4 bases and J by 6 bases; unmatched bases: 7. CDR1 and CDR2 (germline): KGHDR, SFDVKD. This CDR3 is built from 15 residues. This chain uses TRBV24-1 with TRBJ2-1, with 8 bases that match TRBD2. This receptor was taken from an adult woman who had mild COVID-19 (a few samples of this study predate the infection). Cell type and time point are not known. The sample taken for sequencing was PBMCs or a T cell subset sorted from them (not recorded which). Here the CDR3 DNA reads TGTGCCACCAGTGAGACCGGGACTAGAACCAATGAGCAGTTCTTC. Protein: CATSETGTRTNEQFF.